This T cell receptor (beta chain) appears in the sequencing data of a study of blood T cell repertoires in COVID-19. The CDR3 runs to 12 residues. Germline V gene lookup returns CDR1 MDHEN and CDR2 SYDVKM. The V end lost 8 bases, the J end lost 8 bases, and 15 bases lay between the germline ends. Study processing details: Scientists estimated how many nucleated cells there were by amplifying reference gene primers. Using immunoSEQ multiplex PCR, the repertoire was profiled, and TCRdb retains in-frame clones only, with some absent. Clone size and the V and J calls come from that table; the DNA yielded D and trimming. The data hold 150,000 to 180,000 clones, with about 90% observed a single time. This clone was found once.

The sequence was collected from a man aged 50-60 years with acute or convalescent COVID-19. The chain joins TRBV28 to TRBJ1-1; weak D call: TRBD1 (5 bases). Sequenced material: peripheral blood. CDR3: CASRGARVEAFF. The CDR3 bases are TGTGCCAGCCGCGGGGCCAGGGTAGAAGCTTTCTTT.